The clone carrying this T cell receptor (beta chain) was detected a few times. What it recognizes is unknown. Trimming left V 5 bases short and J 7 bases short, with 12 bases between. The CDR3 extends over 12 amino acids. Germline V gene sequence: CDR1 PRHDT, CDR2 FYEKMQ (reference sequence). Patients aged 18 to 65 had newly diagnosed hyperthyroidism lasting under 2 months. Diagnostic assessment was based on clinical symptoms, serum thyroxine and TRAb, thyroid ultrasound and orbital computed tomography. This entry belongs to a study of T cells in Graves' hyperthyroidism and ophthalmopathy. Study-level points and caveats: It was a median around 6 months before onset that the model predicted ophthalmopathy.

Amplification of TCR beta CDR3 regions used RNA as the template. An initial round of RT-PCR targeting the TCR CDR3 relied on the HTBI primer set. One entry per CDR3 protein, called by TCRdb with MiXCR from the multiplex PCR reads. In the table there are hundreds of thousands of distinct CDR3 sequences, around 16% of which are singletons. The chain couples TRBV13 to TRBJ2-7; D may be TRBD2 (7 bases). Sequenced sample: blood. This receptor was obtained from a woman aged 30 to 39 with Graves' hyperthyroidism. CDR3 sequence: CASSAGRGEQYF. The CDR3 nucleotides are TGTGCCAGCAGCGCGGGGAGGGGGGAGCAGTACTTC.